The 9 T cell receptor beta chains reported below all come from one sample, sequenced in a study of blood T cells in healthy people across ages (dated by TCRdb to about 2015). Library prep was done by 5' RACE. TCRdb lists the instrument as Illumina HiSeq 2500. A second about 6 to 11 cycle PCR used a sample-barcoded 5' primer and a J-beta primer mix. TCRdb reprocessed the public reads (quality trimming at Q25 with fastp, clone calling with MiXCR) and kept in-frame beta chains. Each CDR3 protein appears once, grouped with its most common genes and DNA. The sample data list around 400,000 distinct CDR3 sequences, and about 49% of these were observed just once. The ten largest clones add up to about 54% of the sample. The sample taken for sequencing was blood. These receptors originate from a man in his sixties in good health.

This chain joins TRBV3-1 and TRBJ2-1; D is possibly TRBD2 (5 bases). The ends were cut back, 5 bases at V and 3 bases at J, with 11 bases in the middle. Per the germline V gene, CDR1 is LGHDT and CDR2 is YNNKEL (reference sequence). CDR3 length equals 14 residues. CDR3 sequence reads: CASSAREGYNEQFF. The CDR3 coding sequence is TGTGCCAGCAGCGCCCGAGAGGGCTACAATGAGCAGTTCTTC.

There are many counts of this clonotype. The chain recombines TRBV28 with TRBJ2-5; 7 bases line up with TRBD1. Trimming at V came to 6 bases and at J to 5 bases, leaving 9 bases not matched to a gene. Germline CDR1 MDHEN, CDR2 SYDVKM. The CDR3 is 14 residues long. The CDR3 reads CASSHGTVGETQYF. In DNA, the CDR3 is TGTGCCAGCAGCCACGGGACAGTTGGGGAGACCCAGTACTTC.

There are a few counts of this clonotype. CDR3 protein: CASSRTGAAYEQYF. The CDR3 nucleotides are TGTGCCAGCAGCCGGACGGGGGCAGCCTACGAGCAGTACTTC. The chain uses TRBV14 and TRBJ2-7; D assignment may be TRBD1 or TRBD2 (6 bases each). V lost 4 bases to trimming and J lost 2 bases, with 12 bases between them. The CDR3 contains 14 residues. CDR1 is SGHDN and CDR2 is FVKESK in the germline V gene. Complete variable domain (other parts from reference TRBV14 and TRBJ2-7): EAGVTQFPSHSVIEKGQTVTLRCDPISGHDNLYWYRRVMGKEIKFLLHFVKESKQDESGMPNNRFLAERTGGTYSTLKVQPAELEDSGVYFCASSRTGAAYEQYFGPGTRLTVT.

V gene TRBV5-1 combines with J gene TRBJ2-7; D is ambiguous. V was cut by 6 bases and J by 5 bases, with 21 bases left in between. Germline assignment: CDR1 SGHRS and CDR2 YFSETQ. This CDR3 spans 15 amino acids. CDR3: CASTPLSGPRHEQYF. The CDR3 bases are TGCGCCAGCACCCCACTCTCGGGTCCACGGCACGAGCAGTACTTC.

The chain combines TRBV6-5 with TRBJ2-7, with D perhaps being TRBD1 or TRBD2 (6 bases each). The J call may be in error: the DNA end matches TRBJ2-5 better. Germline loops: CDR1 MNHEY, CDR2 SVGAGI. The CDR3 is 16 amino acids. The CDR3, as DNA: TGTGCCAGCAGTCGACAGGAGGGGGAGGCCACAGAGACCCAGTACTTC. Its protein is CASSRQEGEATETQYF.

The chain carries TRBV20-1 and TRBJ2-5, with a tentative D call TRBD2 (7 bases). The germline V gene encodes CDR1 DFQATT and CDR2 SNEGSKA (reference sequence). The CDR3 consists of 16 residues. Trimming stripped 6 bases from V and 1 base from J, with 21 bases between. The CDR3 protein is CSATSGSRGPQETQYF. In DNA form, the CDR3 reads TGCAGTGCAACGAGTGGCTCGCGGGGGCCCCAAGAGACCCAGTACTTC.

In its sample, this clonotype was seen a few times. V usage is TRBV29-1 and J usage is TRBJ2-5; D not certain. The V gene's germline CDR1 is SQVTM and CDR2 ANQGSEA. The CDR3 totals 13 residues. V lost 3 bases, J lost 4 bases, and 12 bases lay in between. In DNA form, the CDR3 reads TGCAGCGTTGAGAGGCAGATTCTAGAGACCCAGTACTTC. It specifies CSVERQILETQYF.

This clonotype showed up just a few times. The genes are TRBV4-3 and TRBJ2-5; TRBD2 matches 11 bases. CDR1 is LGHNA and CDR2 is YSLEER in the germline V gene. CDR3 length: 17 residues. V was clipped by 1 base and J by 5 bases; unmatched bases: 9. For the CDR3, the DNA is TGCGCCAGCAGCCAAGGCCGGTTAGCGGGAGGGCCGGAGACCCAGTACTTC. Residues: CASSQGRLAGGPETQYF.

CDR3 protein: CASSLAGSVDGYTF. For the CDR3, the DNA is TGCGCCAGCAGCTTGGCTGGGTCAGTGGATGGCTACACCTTC. The chain is built from TRBV5-1 and TRBJ1-2; D is undetermined. The CDR3 sequence is 14 residues long. The germline CDR1 and CDR2 sequences are SGHRS and YFSETQ. V gave up 0 bases and J gave up 6 bases, with 12 bases separating them.